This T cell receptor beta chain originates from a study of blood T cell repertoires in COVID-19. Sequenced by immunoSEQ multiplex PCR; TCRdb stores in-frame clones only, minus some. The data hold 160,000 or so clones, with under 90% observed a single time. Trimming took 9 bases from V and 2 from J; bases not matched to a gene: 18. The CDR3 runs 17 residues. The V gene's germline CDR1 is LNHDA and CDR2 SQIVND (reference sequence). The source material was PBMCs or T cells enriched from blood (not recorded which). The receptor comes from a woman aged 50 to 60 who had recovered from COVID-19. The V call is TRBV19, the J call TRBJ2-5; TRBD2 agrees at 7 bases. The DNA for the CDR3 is TGTGCCAGCTCCCCCCTCGGAGCCGGGACTACTCAAGAGACCCAGTACTTC. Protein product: CASSPLGAGTTQETQYF.